A selection of T cell receptor beta chains follows, all from one sample in a study of CD8 T cells in ankylosing spondylitis. Via MiXCR, TCRdb re-called the 5' RACE reads, giving one row per CDR3 protein. The table includes some 270,000 distinct CDR3 sequences, under 35% detected once. Input material: blood, either unsorted or a sorted T cell fraction (not recorded which). These receptors originate from a male donor with ankylosing spondylitis or in good health (not recorded which). Each CDR3 is given with its conserved first and last residue. D genes are given only for firm matches. Clone size is stated in some rows and not others, as once, few, many or a class when expanded.

>NA|TRBJ2-5|TRBV20-1|13|few
CSARERGKETQYF
TGCAGTGCTAGAGAAAGGGGGAAAGAGACCCAGTACTTC
>NA|TRBJ1-5|TRBV25-1|13|NA
CASSGDLHQPQHF
TGTGCCAGCAGTGGGGACCTTCATCAGCCCCAGCATTTT
>NA|TRBJ2-3|TRBV29-1|14|NA
CSVAIPYLTDTQYF
TGCAGCGTTGCGATCCCGTACCTAACAGATACGCAGTATTTT
>TRBD1|TRBJ2-1|TRBV7-8|17|few
CASSSYGTGNSYNEQFF
TGTGCCAGCAGCAGTTACGGGACAGGGAACTCCTACAATGAGCAGTTCTTC
>TRBD1|TRBJ1-2|TRBV12-3/TRBV12-4|14|many
CASSLQGADYGYTF
TGTGCCAGCAGTTTGCAGGGGGCGGACTATGGCTACACCTTC
>NA|TRBJ1-5|TRBV18|14|few
CASSPFRGDQPQHF
TGTGCCAGCTCACCATTTAGGGGGGATCAGCCCCAGCATTTT
>TRBD1|TRBJ1-6|TRBV12-3/TRBV12-4|15|NA
CASSLEGAGNSPLHF
TGTGCCAGCAGTTTAGAGGGGGCGGGGAATTCACCCCTCCACTTT
>TRBD2|TRBJ2-7|TRBV15|14|NA
CATSRAGGTYEQYF
TGTGCCACCAGCAGAGCGGGGGGGACCTACGAGCAGTACTTC
>NA|TRBJ2-3|TRBV7-9|13|NA
CASSLSQADTQYF
TGTGCCAGCAGCCTTAGCCAGGCAGATACGCAGTATTTT
>NA|TRBJ1-1|TRBV7-9|13|few
CASSSPWATEAFF
TGTGCCAGCAGCTCCCCCTGGGCCACTGAAGCTTTCTTT
>NA|TRBJ2-5|TRBV29-1|13|NA
CSVRLRAQETQYF
TGCAGCGTTAGACTACGCGCCCAAGAGACCCAGTACTTC
>TRBD1|TRBJ1-2|TRBV6-5|14|few
CASSYTTGAGGYTF
TGTGCCAGCAGTTACACCACAGGGGCCGGTGGCTACACCTTC
>NA|TRBJ2-2|TRBV5-6|13|NA
CASGLANTGELFF
TGTGCCAGCGGGTTGGCGAACACCGGGGAGCTGTTTTTT
>TRBD1|TRBJ2-4|TRBV20-1|16|many
CSARTPGQGLKNIQYF
TGCAGTGCTAGAACACCGGGACAGGGGCTTAAAAACATTCAGTACTTC
>TRBD1|TRBJ2-5|TRBV5-1|14|few
CASSYRGRQETQYF
TGCGCCAGCAGCTACAGGGGGAGGCAAGAGACCCAGTACTTC
>TRBD1|TRBJ1-2|TRBV5-1|16|NA
CASSLAPGTEYYGYTF
TGCGCCAGCAGCTTGGCACCCGGGACAGAATATTATGGCTACACCTTC
>NA|TRBJ1-2|TRBV20-1|12|few
CSARQEIYGYTF
TGCAGTGCTAGGCAGGAGATCTATGGCTACACCTTC
>NA|TRBJ1-2|TRBV20-1|12|NA
CSASYWIYGYTF
TGCAGTGCTAGTTATTGGATCTATGGCTACACCTTC
>TRBD2|TRBJ2-3|TRBV24-1|17|NA
CATSDLLAGDSTDTQYF
TGTGCCACCAGTGATTTGCTAGCGGGGGACAGCACAGATACGCAGTATTTT
>NA|TRBJ2-2|TRBV10-3|14|NA
CAISGAGVTGELFF
TGTGCCATCAGTGGCGCAGGGGTGACCGGGGAGCTGTTTTTT
>NA|TRBJ1-2|TRBV4-1|15|few
CASSQPTTEYYGYTF
TGCGCCAGCAGCCAACCCACGACAGAATACTATGGCTACACCTTC
>NA|TRBJ2-1|TRBV4-1|17|NA
CASSPRPFRTPNNEQFF
TGCGCCAGCAGCCCAAGGCCCTTTCGGACACCAAACAATGAGCAGTTCTTC
>NA|TRBJ2-7|TRBV6-1|14|NA
CASSLRDPSGEQYF
TGTGCCAGCAGTCTCCGGGACCCTTCGGGCGAGCAGTACTTC
>NA|TRBJ1-6|TRBV10-3|12|NA
CAIRGSNSPLHF
TGTGCCATCCGGGGTTCCAATTCACCCCTCCACTTT
>NA|TRBJ1-2|TRBV7-2|14|few
CASSSTLGGYGYTF
TGTGCCAGCAGCTCGACACTGGGGGGCTATGGCTACACCTTC
>TRBD1|TRBJ2-3|TRBV20-1|13|NA
CSASGQGTDTQYF
TGCAGTGCCTCGGGACAGGGCACAGATACGCAGTATTTT
>NA|TRBJ1-5|TRBV7-6|13|few
CASSWNREQPQHF
TGTGCCAGCAGCTGGAACAGGGAGCAGCCCCAGCATTTT
>TRBD1|TRBJ2-3|TRBV10-3|16|NA
CAISGPGQGSADTQYF
TGTGCCATCAGTGGACCGGGACAGGGTAGCGCAGATACGCAGTATTTT
>NA|TRBJ2-3|TRBV5-1|15|few
CASTKGSGYTDTQYF
TGCGCCAGCACCAAGGGAAGCGGGTATACAGATACGCAGTATTTT
>TRBD1|TRBJ2-5|TRBV12-3/TRBV12-4|17|few
CASSPRYPDRGHETQYF
TGTGCCAGCAGTCCCCGATACCCAGACAGGGGGCACGAGACCCAGTACTTC
>TRBD1|TRBJ2-5|TRBV12-3/TRBV12-4|14|NA
CASSFWTGGETQYF
TGTGCCAGCAGTTTCTGGACAGGGGGAGAGACCCAGTACTTC
>NA|TRBJ2-7|TRBV5-6|16|few
CASSPLTRQGIYEQYF
TGTGCCAGCAGCCCACTGACTCGGCAAGGGATCTACGAGCAGTACTTC
>TRBD1|TRBJ1-1|TRBV6-5|15|NA
CASSSLRGLGTEAFF
TGTGCCAGCAGTTCCCTCAGGGGGTTAGGGACTGAAGCTTTCTTT
>NA|TRBJ2-7|TRBV29-1|11|many
CSVAGSYEQYF
TGCAGCGTCGCAGGGTCCTACGAGCAGTACTTC
>NA|TRBJ1-1|TRBV10-3|14|few
CAISGDIRGTEAFF
TGTGCCATCAGTGGAGACATAAGGGGGACTGAAGCTTTCTTT
>NA|TRBJ2-3|TRBV20-1|10|many
CSASTDTQYF
TGCAGTGCTAGCACAGATACGCAGTATTTT
>NA|TRBJ2-7|TRBV9|14|NA
CASSRGDTLYEQYF
TGTGCCAGCAGCCGGGGGGACACCCTCTACGAGCAGTACTTC
>NA|TRBJ2-6|TRBV6-4|15|many
CASSDDNSGANVLTF
TGTGCCAGCAGTGATGACAACTCTGGGGCCAACGTCCTGACTTTC
>NA|TRBJ2-7|TRBV5-1|15|NA
CASSLAWGVRSEQYF
TGCGCCAGCAGCTTGGCTTGGGGGGTTAGGAGCGAGCAGTACTTC
>TRBD1|TRBJ2-7|TRBV20-1|16|few
CSARDYFGTGGNEQYF
TGCAGTGCTAGAGATTATTTTGGGACAGGGGGGAACGAGCAGTACTTC
>NA|TRBJ2-3|TRBV7-9|15|few
CASSHVADSTDTQYF
TGTGCCAGCAGCCACGTAGCGGATAGCACAGATACGCAGTATTTT
>TRBD2|TRBJ2-1|TRBV10-2|14|NA
CASRTSGLHNEQFF
TGCGCCAGCAGGACTAGCGGACTCCACAATGAGCAGTTCTTC
>NA|TRBJ2-7|TRBV12-3/TRBV12-4|14|NA
CASSPTGTSYEQYF
TGTGCCAGCAGTCCCACAGGGACCTCCTACGAGCAGTACTTC
>TRBD1|TRBJ1-2|TRBV20-1|13|many
CSASAGTGSGYTF
TGCAGTGCTAGTGCCGGGACAGGGTCCGGCTACACCTTC
>NA|TRBJ1-2|TRBV20-1|13|few
CSARDSSNNGYTF
TGCAGTGCTAGAGATAGCAGCAATAATGGCTACACCTTC
>TRBD2|TRBJ2-3|TRBV3-1|16|NA
CASSQGLAGGQDTQYF
TGTGCCAGCAGCCAGGGACTAGCGGGGGGGCAGGATACGCAGTATTTT
>NA|TRBJ1-1|TRBV7-2|15|NA
CASSSSHRPNTEAFF
TGTGCCAGCAGCTCTAGCCATAGACCGAACACTGAAGCTTTCTTT
>NA|TRBJ1-5|TRBV6-1|15|NA
CASSGSGTGNQPQHF
TGTGCCAGCAGTGGTTCCGGGACTGGGAATCAGCCCCAGCATTTT
>TRBD2|TRBJ2-1|TRBV4-1|15|NA
CASSPWAGDPNEQFF
TGCGCCAGCAGTCCTTGGGCGGGGGACCCCAATGAGCAGTTCTTC
>TRBD2|TRBJ2-3|TRBV6-4|15|few
CASSPRGGEADTQYF
TGTGCCAGCAGTCCCCGGGGGGGCGAGGCAGATACGCAGTATTTT
>NA|TRBJ1-5|TRBV20-1|12|NA
CSALLSNQPQHF
TGCAGTGCTCTTCTCAGCAATCAGCCCCAGCATTTT
>NA|TRBJ2-7|TRBV10-3|15|NA
CAISEPRGGSYEQYF
TGTGCCATCAGTGAGCCCCGTGGGGGCTCCTACGAGCAGTACTTC
>NA|TRBJ1-2|TRBV12-3/TRBV12-4|12|NA
CASSPHRYGYTF
TGTGCCAGCAGTCCCCATCGGTATGGCTACACCTTC
>TRBD2|TRBJ2-6|TRBV5-4|16|NA
CASTGTIVSGANVLTF
TGTGCCAGTACCGGGACTATTGTCTCTGGGGCCAACGTCCTGACTTTC
>NA|TRBJ2-7|TRBV20-1|13|few
CSARVGGPYEQYF
TGCAGTGCTAGAGTTGGTGGCCCCTACGAGCAGTACTTC
>TRBD1|TRBJ1-3|TRBV11-1|18|NA
CASSDPLMRQGTGNTIYF
TGTGCCAGCAGCGACCCCCTGATGAGACAGGGGACAGGAAACACCATATATTTT
>NA|TRBJ2-1|TRBV6-5|12|few
CASWGALNEQFF
TGTGCCAGCTGGGGGGCGTTGAATGAGCAGTTCTTC
>TRBD2|TRBJ2-7|TRBV12-3/TRBV12-4|13|few
CASSGGGLYEQYF
TGTGCCAGCAGTGGGGGGGGACTCTACGAGCAGTACTTC
>TRBD1|TRBJ1-6|TRBV25-1|14|NA
CASSVAGGSSPLHF
TGTGCCAGCAGTGTGGCAGGGGGCAGCTCACCCCTCCACTTT